In its sample, the clone carrying this TCR beta chain was seen a few times. The junction does not match germline at one end; this may be a read error. This CDR3 region has 14 residues. The germline CDR1 and CDR2 sequences are SQVTM and ANQGSEA. This sample stems from a study of CD8 T cells in Susac syndrome. RNA in amounts of roughly 0.45 to 1 ug was reverse transcribed with random hexamers. Via MiXCR, TCRdb re-called the immunoSEQ multiplex PCR reads, giving one row per CDR3 protein. The table lists roughly 400,000 distinct CDR3 sequences, approximately 85% of them singletons. This clonotype originated in a human donor with multiple sclerosis. Sequencing was carried out using CD8+ T cells from PBMCs. The rearrangement links TRBV29-1 to TRBJ2-3; 7 positions match TRBD1. DNA of the CDR3: TGCACCGTTTGGACAGGCTCTAGCACAGATACGCAGTATTTT. This translates into CTVWTGSSTDTQYF.